The 7 T cell receptor beta chains reported below all come from one sample, sequenced in a study of blood T cell repertoires in COVID-19. The table came from immunoSEQ multiplex PCR; TCRdb's copy has only in-frame clones and leaves some out. The sample records some 180,000 clones, approximately 80% being singletons. Input material: PBMCs or T cells enriched from blood (not recorded which). The receptors stem from a man in his 60s who had been exposed to COVID-19.

CDR3 in DNA: TGCGCCAGCAGCCCGCCGGGGGGATTTAATGAAAAACTGTTTTTT. Protein sequence: CASSPPGGFNEKLFF. This sequence joins TRBV5-1 and TRBJ1-4; tentatively, D is TRBD1 (5 bases). V was pared by 4 bases and J by 4 bases, with 14 bases between. CDR1 is SGHRS and CDR2 is YFSETQ in the germline V gene. This CDR3 has 15 amino acids.

This clone was detected only once. The V gene is TRBV19, the J gene TRBJ1-6, with TRBD1 matching 8 bases. The V and J ends lost 7 bases and 7 bases, in that order; junction bases with no gene match: 6. Germline V gene sequence: CDR1 LNHDA, CDR2 SQIVND (reference sequence). The CDR3 consists of 14 residues. The CDR3 nucleotides are TGTGCCAGTACGGGACAGGCCTCAAATTCACCCCTCCACTTT. Amino acids: CASTGQASNSPLHF.

This clone was recorded only once. V usage is TRBV27 and J usage is TRBJ1-3, with 7 nucleotides matching TRBD1. Losses at the gene ends were 0 bases for V and 1 base for J; bases not matched to a gene: 12. This CDR3 is built from 19 residues. Germline CDR1 and CDR2: MNHEY and SMNVEV (reference sequence). The CDR3 sequence is CASSLSRPQLTGSGNTIYF. Here the CDR3 DNA reads TGTGCCAGCAGTTTATCGCGACCCCAATTGACAGGGTCTGGAAACACCATATATTTT.

The V call is TRBV5-6, the J call TRBJ1-2; 7 bases line up with TRBD1. Germline CDR1 SGHDT, CDR2 YYEEEE. This CDR3 contains 16 residues. Unmatched junction bases numbered 15, after V lost 4 bases and J lost 6 bases. CDR3 in amino acids: CASSPDRQGNGDGYTF. CDR3 DNA: TGTGCCAGCAGCCCGGACAGGCAGGGGAATGGGGATGGCTACACCTTC. Variable domain in full (rest from reference TRBV5-6 and TRBJ1-2): DAGVTQSPTHLIKTRGQQVTLRCSPKSGHDTVSWYQQALGQGPQFIFQYYEEEERQRGNFPDRFSGHQFPNYSSELNVNALLLGDSALYLCASSPDRQGNGDGYTFGSGTRLTVV.

This clone showed up many times. V is TRBV19 and J is TRBJ1-1; 11 bases map to TRBD1. The junction had 9 bases not matched to a gene; V was cut back by 6 bases and J by 3 bases. Germline lookup yields CDR1 LNHDA and CDR2 SQIVND (reference sequence). This CDR3 is built from 16 residues. This CDR3 is CASRDRTGGSYTEAFF. CDR3 coding DNA: TGTGCCAGTAGGGACCGGACAGGGGGCTCGTACACTGAAGCTTTCTTT.

This chain links TRBV19 with TRBJ1-1; TRBD1 is a possible D gene (6 bases). The CDR3 consists of 14 residues. Germline CDR1 LNHDA, CDR2 SQIVND (reference sequence). V was cut by 4 bases and J by 6 bases, with 15 bases left in between. The CDR3 loop is CASSTIPGAPEAFF. CDR3 sequence (DNA): TGTGCCAGTAGTACAATCCCAGGGGCCCCTGAAGCTTTCTTT.

J is TRBJ1-5 and V is TRBV18; no definite D call. The CDR3 has 15 amino acids. Germline CDR1 reads KGHSH; CDR2 reads LQKENI. Trimming pared 3 bases from V and 1 base from J, leaving 10 bases between. As DNA, the CDR3 is TGTGCCAGCTCACCCTTCGGAGAAAGCAATCAGCCCCAGCATTTT. Translation: CASSPFGESNQPQHF.